This TCR beta chain is drawn from a study of regulatory dendritic cells for organ transplantation (dated by TCRdb to 2016 to 2017). Some background on the complete study: The TCRbeta repertoires of sorted naive and memory CD4+ and CD8+ T cells were sequenced before and after allostimulation with regulatory or mature dendritic cells.

FACS was used to sort CD4+ or CD8+ cells into naive T cells (CD45RA+) and memory T cells (CD45RO+). Two healthy control subjects provided the T cells used for TCR sequencing. For the mixed lymphocyte reactions, sorted T cell subsets left unstimulated acted as baseline controls. The Qiagen DNeasy Blood & Tissue Kit was used to extract genomic DNA. V was cut back by 6 bases and J by 4 bases, leaving a gap of 12 bases between them. The CDR3 runs 14 residues from the cysteine to the phenylalanine. The DNA shown is the 42-base CDR3, in frame from base 1. CDR1 and CDR2 are read off the germline V gene (reference sequence) as WNHNN and SYGVQD. The study at large found these results: In both subjects, allostimulation led to expansion of memory CD8+ clones, although regulatory dendritic cells appeared to cause more limited expansion than mature dendritic cells did. The repertoires of naive CD4+ and CD8+ T cells were highly diverse, while memory cell repertoires were less diverse, with memory CD8+ cells being the most oligoclonal. Among the resting subsets, memory CD8+ T cells contained the most alloreactive TCR clonotypes. Only a couple of subjects were sequenced, and the authors noted considerable between-individual heterogeneity in the alloreactive memory CD8+ T cell pool.

TCRbeta CDR3 regions were amplified by multiplexed two-step PCR using Vbeta-specific forward primers and Jbeta-specific reverse primers. Through the immunoSEQ service, the TCRbeta libraries were run on an Illumina instrument for sequencing. The published analysis was carried out like this. V, D and J genes were assigned using IMGT annotation, and counts were corrected for multiplex PCR bias using synthetic CDR3 analogues. In the immunoSEQ Analyzer, repertoire clonality was calculated as one minus normalized Shannon entropy. Whether a clone counted as expanded was decided by Fisher's exact test with Benjamini-Hochberg false discovery rate control and a two-tailed cutoff of P<0.01. Held by TCRdb, this immuneACCESS table contains in-frame sequences only and omits some clones. Under half of the omission traces to an unresolved V gene where checked; the cause of the rest is unknown. For V, J and clone size, that table is used; D and trimming come from the DNA. The sample yields roughly 35,000 clones; around 90% were counted once. Together, the top ten hold approximately 0.059% of the sample.

As to this clone: It lacks a known antigen. Base qualities are missing; no much larger clone stands one base away.

The V and J segments used are TRBV10-1 and TRBJ2-2; no confident D gene assignment can be made. Sequenced sample: naive CD4+ T cells from blood. The cell subset or site label, as the study defines it: CD45RA+ naive T cells. The sequence was collected from a human donor in good health. The CDR3 region: CASSDPPLTGELFF. The DNA reads TGCGCCAGCAGCGACCCCCCTCTCACCGGGGAGCTGTTTTTT.